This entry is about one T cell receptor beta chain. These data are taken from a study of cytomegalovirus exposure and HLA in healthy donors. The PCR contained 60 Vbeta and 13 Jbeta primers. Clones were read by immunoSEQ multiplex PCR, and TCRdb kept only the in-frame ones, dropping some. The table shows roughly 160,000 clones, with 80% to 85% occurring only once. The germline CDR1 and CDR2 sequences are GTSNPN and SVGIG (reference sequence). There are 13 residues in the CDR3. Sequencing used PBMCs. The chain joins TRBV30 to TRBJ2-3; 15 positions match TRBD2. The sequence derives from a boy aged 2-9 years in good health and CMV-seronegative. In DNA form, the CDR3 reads TGTGGCGGGACTAGCGGGGGGACAGATACGCAGTATTTT. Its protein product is CGGTSGGTDTQYF. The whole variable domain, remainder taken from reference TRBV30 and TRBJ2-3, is SQTIHQWPATLVQPVGSPLSLECTVEGTSNPNLYWYRQAAGRGLQLLFYSVGIGQISSEVPQNLSASRPQDRQFILSSKKLLLSDSGFYLCGGTSGGTDTQYFGPGTRLTVL.